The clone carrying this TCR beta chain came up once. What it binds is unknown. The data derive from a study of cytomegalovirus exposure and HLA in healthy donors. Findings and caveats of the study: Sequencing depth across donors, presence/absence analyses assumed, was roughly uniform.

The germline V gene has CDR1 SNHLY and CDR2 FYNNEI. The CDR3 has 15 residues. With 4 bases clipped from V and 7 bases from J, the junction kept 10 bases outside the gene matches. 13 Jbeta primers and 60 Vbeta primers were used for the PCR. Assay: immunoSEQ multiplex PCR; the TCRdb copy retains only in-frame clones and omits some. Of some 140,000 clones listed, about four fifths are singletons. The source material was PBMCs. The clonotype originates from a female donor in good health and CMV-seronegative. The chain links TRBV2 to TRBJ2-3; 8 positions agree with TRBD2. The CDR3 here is CASSVGGGGIYTQYF. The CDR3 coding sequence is TGTGCCAGCAGTGTGGGGGGCGGGGGGATTTATACGCAGTATTTT.